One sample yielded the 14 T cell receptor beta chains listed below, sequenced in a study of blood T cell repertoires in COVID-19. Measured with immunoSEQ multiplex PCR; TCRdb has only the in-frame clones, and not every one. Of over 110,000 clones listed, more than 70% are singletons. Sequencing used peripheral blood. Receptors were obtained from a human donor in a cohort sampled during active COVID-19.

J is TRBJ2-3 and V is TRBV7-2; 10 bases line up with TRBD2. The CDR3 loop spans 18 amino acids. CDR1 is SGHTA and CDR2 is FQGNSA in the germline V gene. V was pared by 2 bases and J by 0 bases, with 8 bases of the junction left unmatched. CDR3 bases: TGTGCCAGCAGCTTAAAAAGACTAGCGGGTACTAGCACAGATACGCAGTATTTT. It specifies CASSLKRLAGTSTDTQYF.

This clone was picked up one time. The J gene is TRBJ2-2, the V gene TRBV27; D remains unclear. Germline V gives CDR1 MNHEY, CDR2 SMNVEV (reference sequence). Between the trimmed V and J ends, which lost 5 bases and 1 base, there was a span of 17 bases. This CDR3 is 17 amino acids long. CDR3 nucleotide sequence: TGTGCCAGCAGTCTCCTCCTCGCAGGCCTGAACACCGGGGAGCTGTTTTTT. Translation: CASSLLLAGLNTGELFF.

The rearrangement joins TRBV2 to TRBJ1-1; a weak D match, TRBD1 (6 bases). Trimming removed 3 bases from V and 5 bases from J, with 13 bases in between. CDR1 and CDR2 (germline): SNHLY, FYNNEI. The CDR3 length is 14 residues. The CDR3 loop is CASSEGGRGTEAFF. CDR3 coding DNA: TGTGCCAGCAGTGAGGGGGGGCGCGGTACTGAAGCTTTCTTT.

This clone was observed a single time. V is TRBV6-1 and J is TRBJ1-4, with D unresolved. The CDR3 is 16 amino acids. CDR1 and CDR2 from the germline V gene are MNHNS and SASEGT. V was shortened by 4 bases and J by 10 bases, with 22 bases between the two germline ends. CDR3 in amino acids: CASSVVGRVKGGKLFF. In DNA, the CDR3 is TGTGCCAGCAGTGTGGTTGGCAGAGTGAAAGGCGGAAAACTGTTTTTT.

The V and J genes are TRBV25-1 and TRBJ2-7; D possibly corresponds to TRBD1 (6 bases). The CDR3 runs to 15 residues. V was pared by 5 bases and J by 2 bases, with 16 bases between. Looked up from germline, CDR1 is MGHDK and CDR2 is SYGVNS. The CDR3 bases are TGTGCCAGCAGTTCGACAGGACCCAGCCCCTACGAGCAGTACTTC. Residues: CASSSTGPSPYEQYF.

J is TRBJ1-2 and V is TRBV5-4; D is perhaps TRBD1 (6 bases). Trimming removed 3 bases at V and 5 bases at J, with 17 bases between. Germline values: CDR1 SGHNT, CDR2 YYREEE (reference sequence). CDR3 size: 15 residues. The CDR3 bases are TGTGCCAGCAGCTCTATAGACAGGCTCTCATATGGCTACACCTTC. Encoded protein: CASSSIDRLSYGYTF. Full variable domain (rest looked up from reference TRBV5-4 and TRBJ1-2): ETGVTQSPTHLIKTRGQQVTLRCSSQSGHNTVSWYQQALGQGPQFIFQYYREEENGRGNFPPRFSGLQFPNYSSELNVNALELDDSALYLCASSSIDRLSYGYTFGSGTRLTVV.

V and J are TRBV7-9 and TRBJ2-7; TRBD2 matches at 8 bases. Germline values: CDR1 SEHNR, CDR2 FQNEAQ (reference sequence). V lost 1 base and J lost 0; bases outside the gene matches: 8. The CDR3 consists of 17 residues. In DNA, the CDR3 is TGTGCCAGCAGCTTAGGGGGCTCTAGCGGGTTCTCCTACGAGCAGTACTTC. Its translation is CASSLGGSSGFSYEQYF.

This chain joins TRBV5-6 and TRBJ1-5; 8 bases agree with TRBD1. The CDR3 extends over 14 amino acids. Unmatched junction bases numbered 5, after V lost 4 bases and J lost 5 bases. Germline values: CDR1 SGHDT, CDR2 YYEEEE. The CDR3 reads CASSRTGTDQPQHF. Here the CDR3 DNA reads TGTGCCAGCAGCCGGACAGGGACAGATCAGCCCCAGCATTTT.

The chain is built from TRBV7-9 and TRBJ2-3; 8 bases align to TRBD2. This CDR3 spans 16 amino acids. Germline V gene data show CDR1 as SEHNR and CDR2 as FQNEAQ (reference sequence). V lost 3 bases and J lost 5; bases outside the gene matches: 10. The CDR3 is CASSFWGGGTIDTQYF. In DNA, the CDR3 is TGTGCCAGCAGCTTTTGGGGCGGGGGGACCATAGATACGCAGTATTTT.

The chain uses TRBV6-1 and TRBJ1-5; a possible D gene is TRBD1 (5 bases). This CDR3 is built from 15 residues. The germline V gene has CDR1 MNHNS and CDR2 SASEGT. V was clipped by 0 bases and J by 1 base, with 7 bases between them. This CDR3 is CASSEAGGSNQPQHF. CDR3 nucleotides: TGTGCCAGCAGTGAAGCTGGGGGGAGCAATCAGCCCCAGCATTTT.

The CDR3 nucleotides read TGCGCCAGCAGCCTTGCGGGGTGGGACAATGAGCAGTTCTTC. Encoded protein: CASSLAGWDNEQFF. The chain has TRBV4-3 and TRBJ2-1, with a tentative D call TRBD2 (6 bases). The V end lost 4 bases, the J end lost 5 bases, and 12 bases lay between the germline ends. Germline lookup yields CDR1 LGHNA and CDR2 YSLEER. CDR3 length equals 14 residues.

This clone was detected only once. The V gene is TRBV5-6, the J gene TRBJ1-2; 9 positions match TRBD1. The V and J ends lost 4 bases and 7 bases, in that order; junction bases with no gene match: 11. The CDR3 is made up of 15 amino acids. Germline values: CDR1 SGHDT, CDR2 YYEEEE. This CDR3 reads CASSQDRGISSGYTF. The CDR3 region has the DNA TGTGCCAGCAGCCAGGACAGGGGCATCTCCTCTGGCTACACCTTC.

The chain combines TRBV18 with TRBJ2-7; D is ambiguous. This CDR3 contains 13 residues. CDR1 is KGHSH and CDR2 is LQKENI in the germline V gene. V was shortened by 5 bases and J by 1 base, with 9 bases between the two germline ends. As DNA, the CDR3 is TGTGCCAGCTCAGTACAGATATCCTACGAGCAGTACTTC. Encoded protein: CASSVQISYEQYF.

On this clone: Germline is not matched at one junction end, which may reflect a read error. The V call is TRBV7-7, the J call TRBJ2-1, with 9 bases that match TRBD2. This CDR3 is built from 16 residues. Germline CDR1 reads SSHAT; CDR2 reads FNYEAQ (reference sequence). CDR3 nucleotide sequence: TGTGCTAGCAGCACTGGGACTAGCCTGCCCCCGAATGAGCAGTTCTTC. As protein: CASSTGTSLPPNEQFF.